The source of this T cell receptor (beta chain) is a study of CD8+ T cells in alopecia areata. Study-level findings and limits: Besides other cells, scalp samples also yield sequences of resident alphabeta T cells from normal skin.

Researchers sorted pooled cutaneous lymph node cells on the basis of CD4, CD8alpha, NKG2D, NKG2ACE and other markers. The CDR3 is 14 amino acids. Germline V gives CDR1 LGHNA, CDR2 YNLKQL (reference sequence). RNA extraction and reverse transcription yielded cDNA as sequencing template. Only in-frame clones appear in the TCRdb table, and some are missing; sequencing was by immunoSEQ multiplex PCR. The sample has about 300,000 clones, none seen only once. In this sample, this clone turned up a few times. No antigen is known for it. Genes here carry mouse names. The read halts 4 residues ahead of the CDR3 end, with the missing end drawn from the germline J gene.

The sequence came from a C3H/HeJ mouse with alopecia areata. MHC haplotype: H2-k. The J gene is TRBJ2-1, the V gene TRBV5; weak D call: TRBD2 (6 bases). Sample: CD4+ T cells sorted from a lymph node. CDR3 protein: CASSQEWGWAEQFF. The sequenced CDR3 bases are TGTGCCAGCAGCCAAGAATGGGGGTGGGCT.